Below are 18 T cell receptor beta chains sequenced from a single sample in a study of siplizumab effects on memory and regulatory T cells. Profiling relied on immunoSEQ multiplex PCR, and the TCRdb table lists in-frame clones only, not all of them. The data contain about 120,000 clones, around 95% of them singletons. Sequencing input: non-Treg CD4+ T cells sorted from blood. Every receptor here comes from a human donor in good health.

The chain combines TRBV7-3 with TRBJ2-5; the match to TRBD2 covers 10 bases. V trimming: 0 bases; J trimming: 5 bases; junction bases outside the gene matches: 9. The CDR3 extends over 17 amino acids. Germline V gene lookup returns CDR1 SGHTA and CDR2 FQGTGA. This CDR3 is CASSLTGSGGFRETQYF. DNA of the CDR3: TGTGCCAGCAGCTTAACCGGTAGCGGGGGGTTCCGGGAGACCCAGTACTTC. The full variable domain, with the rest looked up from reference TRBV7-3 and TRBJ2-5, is GAGVSQTPSNKVTEKGKYVELRCDPISGHTALYWYRQSLGQGPEFLIYFQGTGAADDSGLPNDRFFAVRPEGSVSTLKIQRTERGDSAVYLCASSLTGSGGFRETQYFGPGTRLLVL.

CDR3 loop: CASTSRTGGHYEQYF. Here the CDR3 DNA reads TGTGCCAGCACCTCCCGAACGGGAGGGCACTACGAGCAGTACTTC. This chain uses TRBV28 with TRBJ2-7, with 8 bases aligning to TRBD2. V lost 7 bases, J lost 3 bases, and 11 bases stayed unmatched. CDR1 MDHEN and CDR2 SYDVKM come from the germline V gene. This CDR3 is built from 15 residues.

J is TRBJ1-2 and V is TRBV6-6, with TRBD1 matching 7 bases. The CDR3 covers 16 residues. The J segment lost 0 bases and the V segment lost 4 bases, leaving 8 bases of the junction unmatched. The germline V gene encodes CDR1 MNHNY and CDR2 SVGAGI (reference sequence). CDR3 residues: CASSFRDRPPNYGYTF. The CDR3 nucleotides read TGTGCCAGCAGTTTCCGGGACAGACCTCCTAACTATGGCTACACCTTC.

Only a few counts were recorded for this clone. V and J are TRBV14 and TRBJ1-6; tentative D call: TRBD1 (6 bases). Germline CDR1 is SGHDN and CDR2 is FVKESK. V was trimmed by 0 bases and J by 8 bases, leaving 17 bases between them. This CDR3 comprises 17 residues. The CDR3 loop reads CASSQDQSGRGDSPLHF. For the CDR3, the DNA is TGTGCCAGCAGCCAAGACCAAAGTGGCAGGGGAGATTCACCCCTCCACTTT.

The CDR3 spells CASSHGGSLMNTEAFF. As DNA, the CDR3 is TGTGCCAGCAGCCACGGGGGGTCCCTCATGAACACTGAAGCTTTCTTT. This rearrangement joins TRBV7-2 to TRBJ1-1; a possible D gene is TRBD1 (5 bases). The CDR3 is 16 amino acids. The V gene lost 5 bases and the J gene lost 0 bases, with 16 bases spanning the gap. The germline V gene has CDR1 SGHTA and CDR2 FQGNSA.

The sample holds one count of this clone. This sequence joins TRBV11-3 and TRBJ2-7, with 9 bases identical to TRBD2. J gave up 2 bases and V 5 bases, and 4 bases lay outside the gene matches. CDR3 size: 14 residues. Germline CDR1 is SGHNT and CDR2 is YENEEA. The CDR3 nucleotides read TGTGCCAGCAGCCCTGCGGGGGGGCCCTACGAGCAGTACTTC. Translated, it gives CASSPAGGPYEQYF.

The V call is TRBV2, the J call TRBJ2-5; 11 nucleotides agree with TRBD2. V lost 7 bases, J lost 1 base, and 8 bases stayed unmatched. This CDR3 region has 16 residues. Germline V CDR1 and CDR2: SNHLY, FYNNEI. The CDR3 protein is CASNQDLAGGQETQYF. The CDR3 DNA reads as TGTGCCAGCAACCAGGATCTAGCGGGGGGCCAAGAGACCCAGTACTTC.

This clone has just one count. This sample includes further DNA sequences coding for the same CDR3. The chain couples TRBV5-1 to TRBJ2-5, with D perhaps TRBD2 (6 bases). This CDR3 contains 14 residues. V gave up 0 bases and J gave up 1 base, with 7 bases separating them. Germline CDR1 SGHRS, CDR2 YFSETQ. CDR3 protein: CASSLGGAQETQYF. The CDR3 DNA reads TGCGCCAGCAGCTTGGGCGGGGCCCAAGAGACCCAGTACTTC.

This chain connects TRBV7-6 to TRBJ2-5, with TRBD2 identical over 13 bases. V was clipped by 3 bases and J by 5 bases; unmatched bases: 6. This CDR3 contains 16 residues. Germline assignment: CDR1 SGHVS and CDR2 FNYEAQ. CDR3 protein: CASSLTSGGLVETQYF. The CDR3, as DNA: TGTGCCAGCAGCTTGACTAGCGGGGGGTTAGTGGAGACCCAGTACTTC.

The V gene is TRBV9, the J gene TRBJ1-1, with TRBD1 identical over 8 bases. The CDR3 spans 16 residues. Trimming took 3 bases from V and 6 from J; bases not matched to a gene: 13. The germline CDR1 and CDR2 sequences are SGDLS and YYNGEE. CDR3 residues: CASSGAAGGRLAEAFF. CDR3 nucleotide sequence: TGTGCCAGCAGCGGCGCCGCAGGGGGCCGCCTGGCTGAAGCTTTCTTT.

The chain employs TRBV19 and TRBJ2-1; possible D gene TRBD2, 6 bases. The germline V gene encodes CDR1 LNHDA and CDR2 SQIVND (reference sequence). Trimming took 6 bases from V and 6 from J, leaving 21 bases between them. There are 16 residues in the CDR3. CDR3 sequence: CASSPPGTRNPNEQFF. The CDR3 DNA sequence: TGTGCCAGTAGCCCTCCCGGGACTCGAAATCCCAATGAGCAGTTCTTC.

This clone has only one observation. CDR3 amino acids: CASSAGHGLEQYF. DNA for the CDR3: TGTGCCAGCTCAGCGGGACACGGGCTCGAGCAGTACTTC. V usage is TRBV18 and J usage is TRBJ2-7, with D possibly being TRBD1 or TRBD2 (6 bases each). The germline gives CDR1 KGHSH, CDR2 LQKENI. This CDR3 is built from 13 residues. V was trimmed by 5 bases and J by 6 bases, leaving 14 bases between them.

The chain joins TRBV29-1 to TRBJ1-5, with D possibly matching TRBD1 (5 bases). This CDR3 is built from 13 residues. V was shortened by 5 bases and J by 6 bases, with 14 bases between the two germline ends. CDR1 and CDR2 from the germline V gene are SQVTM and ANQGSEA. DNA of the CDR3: TGCAGCGTTTGGGACGGCGGTGGTCAGCCCCAGCATTTT. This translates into CSVWDGGGQPQHF.

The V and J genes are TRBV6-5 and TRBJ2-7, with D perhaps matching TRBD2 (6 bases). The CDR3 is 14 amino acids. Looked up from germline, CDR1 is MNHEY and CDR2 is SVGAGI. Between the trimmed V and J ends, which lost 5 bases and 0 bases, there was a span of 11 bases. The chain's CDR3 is CASSRGTLSYEQYF. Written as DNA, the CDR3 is TGTGCCAGCAGTCGCGGGACGCTCTCCTACGAGCAGTACTTC.

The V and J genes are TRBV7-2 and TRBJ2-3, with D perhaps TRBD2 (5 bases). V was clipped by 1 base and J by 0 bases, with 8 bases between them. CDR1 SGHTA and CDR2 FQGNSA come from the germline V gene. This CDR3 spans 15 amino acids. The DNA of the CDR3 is TGTGCCAGCAGCTTAGTAGCGACTAGCACAGATACGCAGTATTTT. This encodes CASSLVATSTDTQYF. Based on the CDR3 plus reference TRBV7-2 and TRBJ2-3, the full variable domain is GAGVSQSPSNKVTEKGKDVELRCDPISGHTALYWYRQSLGQGLEFLIYFQGNSAPDKSGLPSDRFSAERTGGSVSTLTIQRTQQEDSAVYLCASSLVATSTDTQYFGPGTRLTVL.

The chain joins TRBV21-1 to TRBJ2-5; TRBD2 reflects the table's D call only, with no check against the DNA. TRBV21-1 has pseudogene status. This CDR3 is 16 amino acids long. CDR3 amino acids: CASSKVTSDKRETQYF. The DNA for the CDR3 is TGTGCCAGCAGCAAAGTAACGAGCGATAAACGGGAGACCCAGTACTTC.

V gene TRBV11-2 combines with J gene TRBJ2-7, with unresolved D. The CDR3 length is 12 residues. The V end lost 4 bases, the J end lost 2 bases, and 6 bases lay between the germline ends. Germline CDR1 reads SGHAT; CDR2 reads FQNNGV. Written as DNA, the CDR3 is TGTGCCAGCAGCTGGGGAACCTACGAGCAGTACTTC. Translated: CASSWGTYEQYF.

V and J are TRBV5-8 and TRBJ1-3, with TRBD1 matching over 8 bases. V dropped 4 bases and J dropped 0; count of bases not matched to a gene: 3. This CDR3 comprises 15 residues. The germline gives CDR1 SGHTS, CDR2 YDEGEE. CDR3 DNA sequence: TGTGCCAGCAGCAAAACAGGGGGCTCTGGAAACACCATATATTTT. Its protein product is CASSKTGGSGNTIYF.